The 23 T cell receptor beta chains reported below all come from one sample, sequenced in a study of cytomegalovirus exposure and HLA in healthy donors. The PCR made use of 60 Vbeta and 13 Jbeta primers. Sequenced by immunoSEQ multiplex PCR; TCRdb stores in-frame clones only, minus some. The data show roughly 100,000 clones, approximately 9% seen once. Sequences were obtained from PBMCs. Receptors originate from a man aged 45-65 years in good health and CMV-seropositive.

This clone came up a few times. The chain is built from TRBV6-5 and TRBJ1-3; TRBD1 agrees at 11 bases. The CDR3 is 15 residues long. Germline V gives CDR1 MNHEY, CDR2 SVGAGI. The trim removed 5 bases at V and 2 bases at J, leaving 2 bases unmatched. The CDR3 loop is CASSLDRGPGNTIYF. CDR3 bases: TGTGCCAGCAGTCTGGACAGGGGGCCTGGAAACACCATATATTTT.

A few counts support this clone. The CDR3 region has the DNA TGTGCCAGCAGTTCTCCGAAGATAGCGGGAACGCCTTACGAGCAGTACTTC. This encodes CASSSPKIAGTPYEQYF. The chain combines TRBV28 with TRBJ2-7, with TRBD2 matching over 8 bases. Germline assignment: CDR1 MDHEN and CDR2 SYDVKM. The CDR3 totals 17 residues. V was clipped by 4 bases and J by 4 bases; unmatched bases: 15. The complete variable domain, with remaining parts taken from reference TRBV28 and TRBJ2-7, reads DVKVTQSSRYLVKRTGEKVFLECVQDMDHENMFWYRQDPGLGLRLIYFSYDVKMKEKGDIPEGYSVSREKKERFSLILESASTNQTSMYLCASSSPKIAGTPYEQYFGPGTRLTVT.

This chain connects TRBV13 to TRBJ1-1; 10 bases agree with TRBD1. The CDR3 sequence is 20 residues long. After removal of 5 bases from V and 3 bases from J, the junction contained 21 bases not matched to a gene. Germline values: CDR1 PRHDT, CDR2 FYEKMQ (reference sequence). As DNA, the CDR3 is TGTGCCAGCAGCCAGACGACAGGGGGCGCAACCTACGATCGGGACACTGAAGCTTTCTTT. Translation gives CASSQTTGGATYDRDTEAFF.

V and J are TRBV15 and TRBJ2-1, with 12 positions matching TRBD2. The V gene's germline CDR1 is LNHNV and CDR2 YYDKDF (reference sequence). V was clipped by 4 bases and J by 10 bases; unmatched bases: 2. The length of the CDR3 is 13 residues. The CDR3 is CATSTGLAGEQFF. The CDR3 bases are TGTGCCACCAGCACCGGACTAGCGGGAGAGCAGTTCTTC.

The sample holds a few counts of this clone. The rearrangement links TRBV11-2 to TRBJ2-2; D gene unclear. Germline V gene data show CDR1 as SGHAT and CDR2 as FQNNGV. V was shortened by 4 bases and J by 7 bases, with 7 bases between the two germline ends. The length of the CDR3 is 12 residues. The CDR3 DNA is TGTGCCAGCAGCTCCCTCGGCGGGGAGCTGTTTTTT. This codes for CASSSLGGELFF. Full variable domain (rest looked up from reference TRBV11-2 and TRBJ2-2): EAGVAQSPRYKIIEKRQSVAFWCNPISGHATLYWYQQILGQGPKLLIQFQNNGVVDDSQLPKDRFSAERLKGVDSTLKIQPAKLEDSAVYLCASSSLGGELFFGEGSRLTVL.

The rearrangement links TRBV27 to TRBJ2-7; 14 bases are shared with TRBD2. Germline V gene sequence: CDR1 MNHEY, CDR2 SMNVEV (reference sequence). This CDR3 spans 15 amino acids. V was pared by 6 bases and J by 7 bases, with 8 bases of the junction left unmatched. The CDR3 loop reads CASRNNGLAGGEQYF. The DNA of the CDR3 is TGTGCCAGCAGAAACAACGGACTAGCGGGAGGAGAGCAGTACTTC.

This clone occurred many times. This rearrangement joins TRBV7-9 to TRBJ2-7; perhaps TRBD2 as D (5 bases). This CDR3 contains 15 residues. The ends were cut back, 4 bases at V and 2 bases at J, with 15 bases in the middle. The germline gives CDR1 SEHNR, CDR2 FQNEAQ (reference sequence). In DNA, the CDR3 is TGTGCCAGCAGCTACGGGTTTGAGGGAACCTACGAGCAGTACTTC. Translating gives CASSYGFEGTYEQYF. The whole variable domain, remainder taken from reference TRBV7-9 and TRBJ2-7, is DTGVSQNPRHKITKRGQNVTFRCDPISEHNRLYWYRQTLGQGPEFLTYFQNEAQLEKSRLLSDRFSAERPKGSFSTLEIQRTEQGDSAMYLCASSYGFEGTYEQYFGPGTRLTVT.

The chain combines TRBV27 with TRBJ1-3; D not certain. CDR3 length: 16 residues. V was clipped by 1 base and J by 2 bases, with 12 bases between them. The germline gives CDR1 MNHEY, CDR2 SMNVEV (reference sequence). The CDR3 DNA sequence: TGTGCCAGCAGTTTATTAGGATCGGGGACTGGAAACACCATATATTTT. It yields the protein CASSLLGSGTGNTIYF.

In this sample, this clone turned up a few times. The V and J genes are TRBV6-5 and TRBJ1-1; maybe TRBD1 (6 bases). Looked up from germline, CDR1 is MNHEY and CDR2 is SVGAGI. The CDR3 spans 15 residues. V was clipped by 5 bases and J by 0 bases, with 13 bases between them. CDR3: CASSTGTKVNTEAFF. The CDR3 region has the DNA TGTGCCAGCAGTACCGGGACAAAAGTGAACACTGAAGCTTTCTTT.

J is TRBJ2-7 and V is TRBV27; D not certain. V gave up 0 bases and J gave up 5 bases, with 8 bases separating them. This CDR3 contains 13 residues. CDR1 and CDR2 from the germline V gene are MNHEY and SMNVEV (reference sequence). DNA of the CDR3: TGTGCCAGCAGTTTATCGAGACACCACGAGCAGTACTTC. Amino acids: CASSLSRHHEQYF.

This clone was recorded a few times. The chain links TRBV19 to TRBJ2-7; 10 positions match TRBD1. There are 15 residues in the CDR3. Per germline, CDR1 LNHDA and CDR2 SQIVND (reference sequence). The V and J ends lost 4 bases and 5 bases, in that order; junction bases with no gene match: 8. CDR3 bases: TGTGCCAGTAGTACCCCGACAGGGGGCTTCAACGAGCAGTACTTC. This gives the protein CASSTPTGGFNEQYF.

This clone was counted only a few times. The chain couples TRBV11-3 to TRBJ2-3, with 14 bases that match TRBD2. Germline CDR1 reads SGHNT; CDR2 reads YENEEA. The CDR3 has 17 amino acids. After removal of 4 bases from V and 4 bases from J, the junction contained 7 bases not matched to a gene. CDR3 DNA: TGTGCCAGCAGCTCAGCGGCGGGACTAGCGGGAGCAGATACGCAGTATTTT. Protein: CASSSAAGLAGADTQYF.

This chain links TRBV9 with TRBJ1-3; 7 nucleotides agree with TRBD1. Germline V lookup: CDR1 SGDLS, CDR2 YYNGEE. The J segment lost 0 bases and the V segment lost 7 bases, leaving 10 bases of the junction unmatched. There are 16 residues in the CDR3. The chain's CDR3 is CASRITGDGSGNTIYF. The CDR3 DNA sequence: TGTGCCAGCCGGATCACAGGGGACGGCTCTGGAAACACCATATATTTT.

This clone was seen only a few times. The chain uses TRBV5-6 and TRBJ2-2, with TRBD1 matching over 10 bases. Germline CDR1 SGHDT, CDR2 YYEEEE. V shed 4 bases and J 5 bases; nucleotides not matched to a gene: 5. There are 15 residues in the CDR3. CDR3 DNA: TGTGCCAGCAGCCGGAGGACAGGGGGGACCGGGGAGCTGTTTTTT. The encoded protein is CASSRRTGGTGELFF.

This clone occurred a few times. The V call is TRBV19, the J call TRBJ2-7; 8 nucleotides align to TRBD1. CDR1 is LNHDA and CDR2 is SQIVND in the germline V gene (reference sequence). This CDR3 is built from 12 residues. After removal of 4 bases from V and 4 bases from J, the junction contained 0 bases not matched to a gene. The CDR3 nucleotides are TGTGCCAGTAGTAGACAGGGGTACGAGCAGTACTTC. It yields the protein CASSRQGYEQYF.

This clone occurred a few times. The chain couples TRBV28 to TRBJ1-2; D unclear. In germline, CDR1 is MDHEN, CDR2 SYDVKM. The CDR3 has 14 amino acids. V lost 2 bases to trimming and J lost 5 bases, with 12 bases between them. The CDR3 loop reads CASSLGRAAYGYTF. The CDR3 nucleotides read TGTGCCAGCAGTTTAGGGCGGGCGGCTTATGGCTACACCTTC.

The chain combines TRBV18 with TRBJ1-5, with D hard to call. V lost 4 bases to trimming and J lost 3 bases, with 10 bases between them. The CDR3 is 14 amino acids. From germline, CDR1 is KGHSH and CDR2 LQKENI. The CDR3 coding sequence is TGTGCCAGCTCACTTGACGGGGTCAATCAGCCCCAGCATTTT. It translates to CASSLDGVNQPQHF.

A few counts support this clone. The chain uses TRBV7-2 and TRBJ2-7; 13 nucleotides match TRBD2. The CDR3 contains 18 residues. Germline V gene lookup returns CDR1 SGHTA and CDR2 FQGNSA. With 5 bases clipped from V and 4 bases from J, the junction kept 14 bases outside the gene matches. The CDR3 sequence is CASSAGLAGASLGYEQYF. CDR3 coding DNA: TGTGCCAGCAGCGCAGGACTAGCGGGAGCCAGCTTGGGTTACGAGCAGTACTTC.

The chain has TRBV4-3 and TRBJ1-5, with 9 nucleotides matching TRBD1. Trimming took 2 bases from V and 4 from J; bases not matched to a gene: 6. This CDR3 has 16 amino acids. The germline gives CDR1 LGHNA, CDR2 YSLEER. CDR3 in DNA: TGCGCCAGCAGCCAAAGAGCCGGGACAGGGAATCAGCCCCAGCATTTT. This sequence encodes CASSQRAGTGNQPQHF.

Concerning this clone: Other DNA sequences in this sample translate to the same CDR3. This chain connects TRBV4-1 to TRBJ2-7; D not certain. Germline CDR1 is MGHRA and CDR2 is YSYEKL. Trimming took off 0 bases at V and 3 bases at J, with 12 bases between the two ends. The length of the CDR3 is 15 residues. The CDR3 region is CASSQDLSGLYEQYF. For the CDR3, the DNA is TGCGCCAGCAGCCAAGATCTCTCGGGTCTCTACGAGCAGTACTTC.

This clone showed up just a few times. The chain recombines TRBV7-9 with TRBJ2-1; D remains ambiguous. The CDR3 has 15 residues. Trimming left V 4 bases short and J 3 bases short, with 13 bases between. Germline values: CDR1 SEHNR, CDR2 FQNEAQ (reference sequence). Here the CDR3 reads CASSSHSGVYNEQFF. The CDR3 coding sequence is TGTGCCAGCAGCTCCCATTCCGGAGTCTACAATGAGCAGTTCTTC.

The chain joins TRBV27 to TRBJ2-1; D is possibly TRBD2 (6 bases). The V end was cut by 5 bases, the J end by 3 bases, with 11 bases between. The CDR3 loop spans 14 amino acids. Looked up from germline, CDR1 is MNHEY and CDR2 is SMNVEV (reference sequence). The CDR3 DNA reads TGTGCCAGCAGTGACCCGGGACTCTACAATGAGCAGTTCTTC. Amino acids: CASSDPGLYNEQFF.

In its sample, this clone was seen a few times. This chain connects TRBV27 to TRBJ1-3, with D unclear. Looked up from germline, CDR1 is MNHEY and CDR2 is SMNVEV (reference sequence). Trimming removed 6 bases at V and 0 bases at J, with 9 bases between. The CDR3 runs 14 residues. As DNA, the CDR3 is TGTGCCAGCAGCATCTCTAGCTCTGGAAACACCATATATTTT. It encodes CASSISSSGNTIYF.